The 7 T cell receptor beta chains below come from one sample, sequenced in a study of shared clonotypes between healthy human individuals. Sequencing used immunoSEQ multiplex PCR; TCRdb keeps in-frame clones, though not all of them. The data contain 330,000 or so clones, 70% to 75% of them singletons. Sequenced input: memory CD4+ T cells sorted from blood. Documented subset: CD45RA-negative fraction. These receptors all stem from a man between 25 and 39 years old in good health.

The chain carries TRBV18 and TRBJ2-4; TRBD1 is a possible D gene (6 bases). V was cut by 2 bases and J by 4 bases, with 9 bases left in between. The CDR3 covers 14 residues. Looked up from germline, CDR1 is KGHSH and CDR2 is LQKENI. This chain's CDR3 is CASSPADSKNIQYF. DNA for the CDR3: TGTGCCAGCTCACCAGCGGACAGTAAAAACATTCAGTACTTC.

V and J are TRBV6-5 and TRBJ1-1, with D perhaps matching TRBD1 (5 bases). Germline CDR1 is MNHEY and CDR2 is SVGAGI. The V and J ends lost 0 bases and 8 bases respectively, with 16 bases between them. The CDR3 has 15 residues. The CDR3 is CASSYSNWGLREAFF. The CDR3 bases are TGTGCCAGCAGTTACTCGAATTGGGGGTTGAGGGAAGCTTTCTTT.

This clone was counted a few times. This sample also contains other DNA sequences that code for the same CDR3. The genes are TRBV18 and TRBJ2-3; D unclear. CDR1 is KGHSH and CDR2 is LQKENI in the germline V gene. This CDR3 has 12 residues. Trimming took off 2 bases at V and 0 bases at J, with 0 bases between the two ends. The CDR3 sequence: CASSPSTDTQYF. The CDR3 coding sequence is TGTGCCAGCTCACCAAGCACAGATACGCAGTATTTT.

CDR3: CASKDPFGHYGYTF. The DNA of the CDR3 is TGTGCCAGTAAGGATCCATTCGGGCACTATGGCTACACCTTC. V and J are TRBV19 and TRBJ1-2; no clear D. The CDR3 extends over 14 amino acids. Germline assignment: CDR1 LNHDA and CDR2 SQIVND (reference sequence). The V and J ends lost 7 bases and 3 bases respectively, with 15 bases between them.

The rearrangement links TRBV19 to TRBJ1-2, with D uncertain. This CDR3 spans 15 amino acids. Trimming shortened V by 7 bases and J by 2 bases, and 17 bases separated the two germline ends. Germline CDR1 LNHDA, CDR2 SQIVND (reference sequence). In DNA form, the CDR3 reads TGTGCCAGTAATGATTTGGGCCGATCCAACTATGGCTACACCTTC. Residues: CASNDLGRSNYGYTF.

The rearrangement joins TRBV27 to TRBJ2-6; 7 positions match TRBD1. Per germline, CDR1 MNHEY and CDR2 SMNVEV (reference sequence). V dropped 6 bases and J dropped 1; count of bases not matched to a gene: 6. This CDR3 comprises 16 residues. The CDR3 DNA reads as TGTGCCAGCAGCCGGACAGGCCAATCTGGGGCCAACGTCCTGACTTTC. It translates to CASSRTGQSGANVLTF.

The CDR3 DNA reads as TGTGCCAGTAGTATAGACCTGGTTATTTTAGGGAACTCCTACGAGCAGTACTTC. The encoded protein is CASSIDLVILGNSYEQYF. The gene calls are TRBV19 and TRBJ2-7, with unresolved D. The ends were cut back, 0 bases at V and 0 bases at J, with 18 bases in the middle. Germline V CDR1 and CDR2: LNHDA, SQIVND (reference sequence). The CDR3 spans 18 residues.